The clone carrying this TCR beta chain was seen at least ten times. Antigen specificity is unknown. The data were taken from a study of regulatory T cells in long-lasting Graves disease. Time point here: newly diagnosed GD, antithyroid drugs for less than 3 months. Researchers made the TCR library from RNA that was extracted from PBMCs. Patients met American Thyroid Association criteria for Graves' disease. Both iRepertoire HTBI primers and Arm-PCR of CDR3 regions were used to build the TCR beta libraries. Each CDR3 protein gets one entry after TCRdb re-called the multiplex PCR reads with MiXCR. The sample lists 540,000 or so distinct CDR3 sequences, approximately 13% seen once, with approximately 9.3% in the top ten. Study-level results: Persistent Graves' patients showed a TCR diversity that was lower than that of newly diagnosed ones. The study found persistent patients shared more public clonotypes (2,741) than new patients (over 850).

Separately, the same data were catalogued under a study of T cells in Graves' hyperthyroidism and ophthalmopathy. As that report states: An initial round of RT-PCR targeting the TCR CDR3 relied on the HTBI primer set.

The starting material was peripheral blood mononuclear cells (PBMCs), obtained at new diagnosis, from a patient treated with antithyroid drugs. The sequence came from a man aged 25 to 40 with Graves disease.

The CDR3 region has the DNA TGTGCCAGCAGTCCTCAGGGACTCGGCGGGAATGAGCAGTTCTTC. This gives the protein CASSPQGLGGNEQFF. The V call is TRBV12-3 or TRBV12-4, the J call TRBJ2-1; D might be TRBD2 (6 bases). This CDR3 has 15 amino acids. With 5 bases removed from V and 7 bases from J, the gap between germline ends came to 18 bases.